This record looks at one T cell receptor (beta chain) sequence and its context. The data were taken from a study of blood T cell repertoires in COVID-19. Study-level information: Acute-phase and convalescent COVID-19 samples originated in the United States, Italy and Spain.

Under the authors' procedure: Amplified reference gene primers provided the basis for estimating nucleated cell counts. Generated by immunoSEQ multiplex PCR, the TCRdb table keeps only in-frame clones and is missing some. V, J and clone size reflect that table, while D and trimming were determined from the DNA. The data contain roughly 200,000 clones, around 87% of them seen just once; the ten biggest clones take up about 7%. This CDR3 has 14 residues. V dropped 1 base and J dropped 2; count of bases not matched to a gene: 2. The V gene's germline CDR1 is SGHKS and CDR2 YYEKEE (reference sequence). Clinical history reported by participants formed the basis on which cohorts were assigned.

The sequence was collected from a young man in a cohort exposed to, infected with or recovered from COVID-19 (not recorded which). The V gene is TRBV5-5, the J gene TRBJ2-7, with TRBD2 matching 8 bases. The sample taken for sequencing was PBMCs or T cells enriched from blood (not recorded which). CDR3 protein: CASSLHGGAYEQYF. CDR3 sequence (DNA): TGTGCCAGCAGCTTGCACGGGGGGGCCTACGAGCAGTACTTC.